This entry lists 30 T cell receptor beta chains sequenced from one sample in a study of blood T cell repertoires in COVID-19. TCRdb keeps only in-frame clones here, not all; method: immunoSEQ multiplex PCR. Of 100,000 to 150,000 clones listed, approximately 91% were seen once; the top ten hold about 1%. Sequencing input: peripheral blood. These receptors were taken from a woman of 80 years or more with acute or convalescent COVID-19.

This clone was seen more than once but under ten times. V and J are TRBV6-1 and TRBJ2-2; the match to TRBD1 covers 10 bases. After removal of 4 bases from V and 5 bases from J, the junction contained 10 bases not matched to a gene. Germline loops: CDR1 MNHNS, CDR2 SASEGT. The CDR3 covers 17 residues. The DNA for the CDR3 is TGTGCCAGCAGTGCCGCCGTTGGGACAGGGGTAACCGGGGAGCTGTTTTTT. It translates to CASSAAVGTGVTGELFF.

The chain uses TRBV24-1 and TRBJ2-2; 9 positions match TRBD1. CDR1 is KGHDR, CDR2 SFDVKD, per germline. CDR3 length: 14 residues. V shed 6 bases and J 3 bases; nucleotides not matched to a gene: 1. The CDR3 protein is CATSRTGDTGELFF. The CDR3, as DNA: TGTGCCACCAGTAGGACAGGGGACACCGGGGAGCTGTTTTTT.

The chain uses TRBV7-6 and TRBJ2-1; TRBD2 matches 15 bases. V lost 5 bases and J lost 4; bases outside the gene matches: 3. Germline lookup yields CDR1 SGHVS and CDR2 FNYEAQ. The CDR3 contains 16 residues. The CDR3: CASSLGTSGGYNEQFF. For the CDR3, the DNA is TGTGCCAGCAGCCTAGGGACTAGCGGGGGGTACAATGAGCAGTTCTTC.

This sequence joins TRBV12-3 or TRBV12-4 and TRBJ2-1; TRBD1 is a possible D gene (6 bases). The CDR3 contains 13 residues. Trimming cost V 5 bases and J 7 bases, with 12 bases left between them. The CDR3 DNA follows: TGTGCCAGCAGTGTACACAGGGAGAATGAGCAGTTCTTC. Its protein product is CASSVHRENEQFF.

V usage is TRBV6-6 and J usage is TRBJ1-6, with D unclear. The germline gives CDR1 MNHNY, CDR2 SVGAGI (reference sequence). V lost 6 bases to trimming and J lost 4 bases, with 10 bases between them. The CDR3 is made up of 14 amino acids. CDR3 nucleotides: TGTGCCAGCAGCCAATTGAGTTATAATTCACCCCTCCACTTT. Amino acids: CASSQLSYNSPLHF.

The genes are TRBV15 and TRBJ2-7; tentatively, D is TRBD2 (6 bases). The V gene's germline CDR1 is LNHNV and CDR2 YYDKDF (reference sequence). CDR3 length: 16 amino acids. The germline V and J ends were trimmed by 0 bases and 3 bases, with 15 bases remaining between them. CDR3 protein: CATSRDVVAANYEQYF. The DNA of the CDR3 is TGTGCCACCAGCAGAGATGTGGTAGCGGCTAACTACGAGCAGTACTTC.

The rearrangement uses TRBV7-8 and TRBJ1-2, with D tentatively TRBD1 (5 bases). The length of the CDR3 is 15 residues. Trimming took 1 base from V and 3 from J, leaving 12 bases between them. The germline V gene has CDR1 SGHVS and CDR2 FQNEAQ. CDR3 DNA sequence: TGTGCCAGCAGCTTAGAGCCTTCAGGGCACTATGGCTACACCTTC. Amino acid sequence: CASSLEPSGHYGYTF.

The rearrangement uses TRBV2 and TRBJ1-2; TRBD1 agrees at 9 bases. From germline, CDR1 is SNHLY and CDR2 FYNNEI. J gave up 4 bases and V 6 bases, and 9 bases lay outside the gene matches. The CDR3 covers 15 residues. This CDR3 is CASRRTTDRGYGYTF. CDR3 nucleotide sequence: TGTGCCAGCAGACGAACTACGGACAGGGGCTATGGCTACACCTTC.

This chain uses TRBV7-9 with TRBJ2-7, with D unclear. This CDR3 has 11 residues. Germline CDR1 is SEHNR and CDR2 is FQNEAQ (reference sequence). Trimming stripped 5 bases from V and 2 bases from J, with 4 bases between. CDR3 DNA: TGTGCCAGCAGCCTCCCCTACGAGCAGTACTTC. Amino acids: CASSLPYEQYF.

This chain connects TRBV5-4 to TRBJ1-2, with a tentative D call TRBD1 (6 bases). The germline V and J ends were trimmed by 0 bases and 3 bases, with 6 bases remaining between them. The length of the CDR3 is 13 residues. CDR1 and CDR2 (germline): SGHNT, YYREEE (reference sequence). CDR3 DNA: TGTGCCAGCAGCTTGGACAGGGACTATGGCTACACCTTC. Translating it yields CASSLDRDYGYTF.

Concerning this clone: The same CDR3 can be traced to other DNA sequences in this sample. The genes are TRBV7-2 and TRBJ1-4; the D gene is possibly TRBD1 (5 bases). There are 15 residues in the CDR3. Germline values: CDR1 SGHTA, CDR2 FQGNSA. Deletions cut 1 base from V and 4 bases from J, with 10 bases between. CDR3 residues: CASSLGGLSNEKLFF. The CDR3 DNA follows: TGTGCCAGCAGCTTAGGGGGACTGAGTAATGAAAAACTGTTTTTT.

The chain employs TRBV5-1 and TRBJ2-5, with 12 bases lining up with TRBD2. CDR1 is SGHRS, CDR2 YFSETQ, per germline. V lost 3 bases, J lost 1 base, and 4 bases stayed unmatched. The CDR3 has 16 amino acids. Written as DNA, the CDR3 is TGCGCCAGCAGCTCCCGGACTAGCGGGACCCAAGAGACCCAGTACTTC. It codes for CASSSRTSGTQETQYF.

This chain uses TRBV20-1 with TRBJ1-6; D call uncertain. Germline CDR1 DFQATT, CDR2 SNEGSKA (reference sequence). This CDR3 has 12 amino acids. Trimming cost V 3 bases and J 6 bases, with 6 bases left between them. The CDR3 region has the DNA TGCAGTGCTAGTGAGAGTAATTCACCCCTCCACTTT. This gives the protein CSASESNSPLHF.

This clone has just one count. The chain joins TRBV6-5 to TRBJ2-7; 11 bases agree with TRBD1. Losses at the gene ends were 8 bases for V and 2 bases for J; bases not matched to a gene: 8. CDR3 length: 15 amino acids. Germline V lookup: CDR1 MNHEY, CDR2 SVGAGI. This CDR3 reads CASDDRDRGTYEQYF. The CDR3 DNA is TGTGCCAGCGACGACCGGGACAGGGGGACCTACGAGCAGTACTTC.

The sample holds a few counts of this clone. The V call is TRBV2, the J call TRBJ2-7, with D maybe TRBD2 (6 bases). The CDR3 runs 15 residues. With 6 bases removed from V and 0 bases from J, the gap between germline ends came to 15 bases. Germline CDR1 is SNHLY and CDR2 is FYNNEI. CDR3 protein: CASSRGLPSSYEQYF. CDR3 bases: TGTGCCAGCAGCCGGGGACTGCCGAGCTCCTACGAGCAGTACTTC.

The rearrangement links TRBV7-9 to TRBJ1-2; weak D call: TRBD1 (5 bases). The CDR3 contains 12 residues. Trimming shortened V by 5 bases and J by 7 bases, and 11 bases separated the two germline ends. CDR1 is SEHNR and CDR2 is FQNEAQ in the germline V gene (reference sequence). In DNA form, the CDR3 reads TGTGCCAGCAGCCCCGGGAGGGGTGGCTACACCTTC. This codes for CASSPGRGGYTF.

The chain combines TRBV4-2 with TRBJ2-1; 12 nucleotides align to TRBD2. CDR1 LGHNA and CDR2 YNFKEQ come from the germline V gene. This CDR3 is built from 18 residues. The trim removed 0 bases at V and 7 bases at J, leaving 10 bases unmatched. The CDR3 nucleotides read TGTGCCAGCAGCCAAGATCGGCGGGCTAGCGGGAGGGTGAATGAGCAGTTCTTC. Translation gives CASSQDRRASGRVNEQFF.

The chain has TRBV7-9 and TRBJ2-7; no clear D gene. Germline CDR1 is SEHNR and CDR2 is FQNEAQ (reference sequence). The CDR3 runs 13 residues. Deletions cut 5 bases from V and 6 bases from J, with 14 bases between. CDR3 sequence reads: CASSRGGPPEQYF. The CDR3 coding sequence is TGTGCCAGCAGCCGCGGCGGCCCTCCCGAGCAGTACTTC.

This chain joins TRBV7-3 and TRBJ1-1; perhaps TRBD1 as D (5 bases). CDR1 and CDR2 from the germline V gene are SGHTA and FQGTGA. The CDR3 runs 15 residues. Trimming pared 0 bases from V and 0 bases from J, leaving 8 bases between. The CDR3 spells CASSLTGAMNTEAFF. The CDR3 DNA sequence: TGTGCCAGCAGCTTAACAGGGGCTATGAACACTGAAGCTTTCTTT.

V and J are TRBV2 and TRBJ1-3; D call uncertain. The CDR3 runs to 15 residues. Looked up from germline, CDR1 is SNHLY and CDR2 is FYNNEI. V was shortened by 9 bases and J by 4 bases, with 19 bases between the two germline ends. The CDR3 loop reads CARGPRNREGNTIYF. CDR3 coding DNA: TGTGCCAGGGGTCCGCGAAATCGGGAGGGAAACACCATATATTTT.

The CDR3: CASSLTPGDYQPQHF. The DNA for the CDR3 is TGCGCCAGCAGCTTGACGCCGGGGGATTATCAGCCCCAGCATTTT. The chain links TRBV5-1 to TRBJ1-5; possible D gene TRBD1, 5 bases. Trimming left V 1 base short and J 5 bases short, with 13 bases between. This CDR3 region has 15 residues. Germline values: CDR1 SGHRS, CDR2 YFSETQ. The full variable domain, with the rest looked up from reference TRBV5-1 and TRBJ1-5, is KAGVTQTPRYLIKTRGQQVTLSCSPISGHRSVSWYQQTPGQGLQFLFEYFSETQRNKGNFPGRFSGRQFSNSRSEMNVSTLELGDSALYLCASSLTPGDYQPQHFGDGTRLSIL.

This sequence joins TRBV5-6 and TRBJ2-3, with TRBD2 matching over 8 bases. Germline loops: CDR1 SGHDT, CDR2 YYEEEE. This CDR3 is built from 17 residues. Trimming removed 4 bases from V and 2 bases from J; junction bases left unmatched: 12. The CDR3 nucleotides read TGTGCCAGCAGCATGTACGGGACTAGTCCCTCCACAGATACGCAGTATTTT. This codes for CASSMYGTSPSTDTQYF.

The chain is built from TRBV2 and TRBJ1-1, with 11 positions matching TRBD1. CDR3 length equals 14 residues. The V segment lost 6 bases and the J segment 5 bases; nucleotides outside the gene matches: 5. Per the germline V gene, CDR1 is SNHLY and CDR2 is FYNNEI. The CDR3 loop is CASSTGQGATEAFF. CDR3 sequence (DNA): TGTGCCAGCAGCACAGGACAGGGGGCGACTGAAGCTTTCTTT.

J is TRBJ1-3 and V is TRBV28; D perhaps matches TRBD1 (6 bases). Trimming removed 5 bases at V and 7 bases at J, with 15 bases between. The CDR3 contains 14 residues. Germline lookup yields CDR1 MDHEN and CDR2 SYDVKM. CDR3 coding DNA: TGTGCCAGCAGTCCTCCCGACAGGCGGAACACCATATATTTT. Protein sequence: CASSPPDRRNTIYF.

This clone was counted a few times. The J gene is TRBJ1-2, the V gene TRBV11-2, with a weak D call TRBD1 (5 bases). CDR3 size: 14 residues. The germline gives CDR1 SGHAT, CDR2 FQNNGV. V dropped 5 bases and J dropped 7 bases, with 17 bases sitting between them. The CDR3 DNA sequence: TGTGCCAGCAGCACCGGGGGGGTTGTCTCTGGCTACACCTTC. Protein product: CASSTGGVVSGYTF.

CDR3 sequence: CASSLAEVSDEKLFF. In nucleotides, the CDR3 is TGTGCCAGCAGCTTAGCGGAGGTCTCCGATGAAAAACTGTTTTTT. This chain connects TRBV7-9 to TRBJ1-4, with D unclear. Germline V CDR1 and CDR2: SEHNR, FQNEAQ (reference sequence). CDR3 length equals 15 residues. Trimming took off 0 bases at V and 6 bases at J, with 11 bases between the two ends.

CDR3 amino acids: CASSLADSPLHF. The CDR3 DNA is TGTGCCAGTAGTTTAGCGGATTCACCCCTCCACTTT. V gene TRBV19 combines with J gene TRBJ1-6; D not resolved. Germline CDR1 reads LNHDA; CDR2 reads SQIVND (reference sequence). V lost 5 bases to trimming and J lost 8 bases, with 7 bases between them. The length of the CDR3 is 12 residues.

The gene calls are TRBV2 and TRBJ2-3; weak D call: TRBD2 (6 bases). The germline V and J ends were trimmed by 4 bases and 0 bases, with 11 bases remaining between them. The CDR3 extends over 15 amino acids. Looked up from germline, CDR1 is SNHLY and CDR2 is FYNNEI. This CDR3 reads CASSVREASTDTQYF. The CDR3 bases are TGTGCCAGCAGTGTAAGGGAGGCGAGCACAGATACGCAGTATTTT. Filled out from reference TRBV2 and TRBJ2-3, the complete variable domain reads EPEVTQTPSHQVTQMGQEVILRCVPISNHLYFYWYRQILGQKVEFLVSFYNNEISEKSEIFDDQFSVERPDGSNFTLKIRSTKLEDSAMYFCASSVREASTDTQYFGPGTRLTVL.

The genes are TRBV4-2 and TRBJ2-7, with 9 bases aligning to TRBD2. The germline V gene has CDR1 LGHNA and CDR2 YNFKEQ. The CDR3 is 18 amino acids. V dropped 0 bases and J dropped 3; count of bases not matched to a gene: 12. The CDR3 region is CASSQDYSSSGTLYEQYF. CDR3 sequence (DNA): TGTGCCAGCAGCCAAGACTATTCGTCTAGCGGGACCCTCTACGAGCAGTACTTC.

The CDR3 sequence is CASSLGQTNYEQYF. As DNA, the CDR3 is TGTGCCAGCAGCTTGGGACAGACTAACTACGAGCAGTACTTC. The chain employs TRBV11-2 and TRBJ2-7, with TRBD1 matching 7 bases. V lost 3 bases to trimming and J lost 3 bases; unmatched junction nucleotides: 5. The CDR3 loop spans 14 amino acids. Germline V CDR1 and CDR2: SGHAT, FQNNGV.